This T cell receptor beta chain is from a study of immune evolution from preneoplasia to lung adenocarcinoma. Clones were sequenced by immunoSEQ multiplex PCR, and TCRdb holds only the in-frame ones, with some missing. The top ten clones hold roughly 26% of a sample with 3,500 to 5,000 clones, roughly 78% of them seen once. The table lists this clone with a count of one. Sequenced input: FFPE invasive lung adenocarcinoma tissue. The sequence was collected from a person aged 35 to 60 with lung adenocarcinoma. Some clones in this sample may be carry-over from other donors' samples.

The CDR3 DNA reads TGTGCCAGCAGCCCGGACACAGGAACGCAGTATTTT. Translated, it gives CASSPDTGTQYF. The V gene is TRBV7-9, the J gene TRBJ2-3; maybe TRBD1 (5 bases). The CDR3 runs to 12 residues. Per the germline V gene, CDR1 is SEHNR and CDR2 is FQNEAQ (reference sequence). The V end lost 5 bases, the J end lost 9 bases, and 12 bases lay between the germline ends.